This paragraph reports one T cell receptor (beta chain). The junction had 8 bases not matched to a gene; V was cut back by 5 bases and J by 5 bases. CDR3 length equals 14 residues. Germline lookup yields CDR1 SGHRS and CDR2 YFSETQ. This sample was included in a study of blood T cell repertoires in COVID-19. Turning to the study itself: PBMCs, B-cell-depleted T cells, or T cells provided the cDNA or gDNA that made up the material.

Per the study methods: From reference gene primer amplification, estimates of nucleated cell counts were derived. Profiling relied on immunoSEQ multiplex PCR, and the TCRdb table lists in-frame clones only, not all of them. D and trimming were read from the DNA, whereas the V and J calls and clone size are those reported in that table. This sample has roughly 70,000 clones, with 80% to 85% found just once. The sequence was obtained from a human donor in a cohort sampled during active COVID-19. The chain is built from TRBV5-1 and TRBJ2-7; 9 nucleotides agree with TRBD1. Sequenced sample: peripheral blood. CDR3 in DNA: TGCGCCAGCAGTCCGGGACAGGGTTTCCACGAGCAGTACTTC. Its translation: CASSPGQGFHEQYF.